The 32 T cell receptor beta chains below come from one sample, sequenced in a study of cytomegalovirus exposure and HLA in healthy donors. PCR amplification relied on 60 Vbeta primers (plus 13 Jbeta primers). Clones were read by immunoSEQ multiplex PCR, and TCRdb kept only the in-frame ones, dropping some. The table lists some 120,000 clones, less than 90% of them singletons. The sequencing sample was made of PBMCs. The receptors were sampled from a man between 18 and 29 years old in good health and CMV-seropositive.

The rearrangement joins TRBV2 to TRBJ1-2; 8 nucleotides agree with TRBD1. The CDR3 spans 13 residues. The germline V gene encodes CDR1 SNHLY and CDR2 FYNNEI. Unmatched junction bases numbered 11, after V lost 9 bases and J lost 8 bases. CDR3 loop: CARWDRPTGGYTF. CDR3 nucleotide sequence: TGTGCCAGGTGGGACAGGCCAACCGGCGGCTACACCTTC.

The J gene is TRBJ2-3, the V gene TRBV5-4; 16 nucleotides match TRBD2. Germline assignment: CDR1 SGHNT and CDR2 YYREEE (reference sequence). The V segment lost 7 bases and the J segment 1 base; nucleotides outside the gene matches: 6. The CDR3 has 17 residues. CDR3 in DNA: TGTGCCAGCGGGGGACTAGCGGGGGGGCCACGCACAGATACGCAGTATTTT. It specifies CASGGLAGGPRTDTQYF. Variable domain in full (rest from reference TRBV5-4 and TRBJ2-3): ETGVTQSPTHLIKTRGQQVTLRCSSQSGHNTVSWYQQALGQGPQFIFQYYREEENGRGNFPPRFSGLQFPNYSSELNVNALELDDSALYLCASGGLAGGPRTDTQYFGPGTRLTVL.

The chain recombines TRBV5-6 with TRBJ1-2; 11 bases are shared with TRBD1. The ends lost 0 bases at V and 3 bases at J; junction bases unmatched: 4. Germline CDR1 and CDR2: SGHDT and YYEEEE. There are 16 residues in the CDR3. This CDR3 is CASSLGTGGADYGYTF. CDR3 DNA: TGTGCCAGCAGCTTGGGGACAGGGGGCGCAGACTATGGCTACACCTTC.

The V and J genes are TRBV30 and TRBJ2-5; TRBD2 is a possible D gene (6 bases). The germline V gene encodes CDR1 GTSNPN and CDR2 SVGIG (reference sequence). This CDR3 spans 14 amino acids. Trimming cost V 2 bases and J 4 bases, with 14 bases left between them. The CDR3 here is CAWSSLTSGETQYF. The CDR3 DNA reads as TGTGCCTGGAGTTCCCTGACTAGTGGAGAGACCCAGTACTTC. The full variable domain, rest sourced from reference TRBV30 and TRBJ2-5, is SQTIHQWPATLVQPVGSPLSLECTVEGTSNPNLYWYRQAAGRGLQLLFYSVGIGQISSEVPQNLSASRPQDRQFILSSKKLLLSDSGFYLCAWSSLTSGETQYFGPGTRLLVL.

This chain joins TRBV7-9 and TRBJ2-3; D remains unclear. CDR1 is SEHNR and CDR2 is FQNEAQ in the germline V gene (reference sequence). The CDR3 has 12 residues. V gave up 5 bases and J gave up 6 bases, with 9 bases separating them. This chain's CDR3 is CASSPAADTQYF. The CDR3 coding sequence is TGTGCCAGCAGCCCTGCGGCGGATACGCAGTATTTT.

The rearrangement uses TRBV18 and TRBJ2-2; the match to TRBD1 covers 7 bases. V lost 3 bases to trimming and J lost 1 base; unmatched junction nucleotides: 5. The CDR3 loop spans 16 amino acids. Germline V gene lookup returns CDR1 KGHSH and CDR2 LQKENI. The CDR3 is CASSPRQGKNTGELFF. The CDR3 DNA sequence: TGTGCCAGCTCACCGAGACAGGGAAAGAACACCGGGGAGCTGTTTTTT.

The gene calls are TRBV11-2 and TRBJ1-2; the D gene is possibly TRBD1 (6 bases). The V end was cut by 0 bases, the J end by 5 bases, with 13 bases between. Per the germline V gene, CDR1 is SGHAT and CDR2 is FQNNGV. The CDR3 totals 15 residues. This chain's CDR3 is CASSLDGRGGYGYTF. The CDR3 DNA follows: TGTGCCAGCAGCTTAGATGGCAGGGGAGGGTATGGCTACACCTTC.

The rearrangement uses TRBV19 and TRBJ2-1; TRBD2 agrees at 7 bases. V was pared by 4 bases and J by 5 bases, with 2 bases of the junction left unmatched. Germline values: CDR1 LNHDA, CDR2 SQIVND (reference sequence). CDR3 length equals 13 residues. CDR3 in amino acids: CASSTGLNNEQFF. The CDR3 DNA follows: TGTGCCAGTAGTACGGGACTAAACAATGAGCAGTTCTTC.

This chain joins TRBV27 and TRBJ1-6; D is uncertain. The CDR3 consists of 14 residues. Germline V CDR1 and CDR2: MNHEY, SMNVEV (reference sequence). The V end was cut by 6 bases, the J end by 4 bases, with 10 bases between. CDR3 in DNA: TGTGCCAGCAGACCTGCCGGTTATAATTCACCCCTCCACTTT. Amino acid sequence: CASRPAGYNSPLHF.

This sequence joins TRBV19 and TRBJ2-2; D unclear. This CDR3 contains 16 residues. V lost 1 base and J lost 0, with 9 bases in between. CDR1 and CDR2 (germline): LNHDA, SQIVND (reference sequence). The CDR3 nucleotides read TGTGCCAGTAGTATAGGAGACACATCGAACACCGGGGAGCTGTTTTTT. This sequence encodes CASSIGDTSNTGELFF.

The J gene is TRBJ2-7, the V gene TRBV28; perhaps TRBD1 as D (6 bases). The CDR3 has 14 amino acids. Germline assignment: CDR1 MDHEN and CDR2 SYDVKM. V was trimmed by 5 bases and J by 1 base, leaving 12 bases between them. As DNA, the CDR3 is TGTGCCAGCAGTCGCCTGGGGGCGTCCTACGAGCAGTACTTC. Its protein product is CASSRLGASYEQYF.

The table lists this clone with a count of one. The rearrangement joins TRBV28 to TRBJ2-7, with TRBD1 identical over 7 bases. CDR3 size: 11 residues. The J segment lost 9 bases and the V segment lost 6 bases, leaving 5 bases of the junction unmatched. Per the germline V gene, CDR1 is MDHEN and CDR2 is SYDVKM. The CDR3 coding sequence is TGTGCCAGCAGGGGACAGTCGCGGCAGTACTTC. Amino acid sequence: CASRGQSRQYF.

This clone was seen a handful of times. V and J are TRBV6-6 and TRBJ1-6; D is unclear. Germline CDR1 reads MNHNY; CDR2 reads SVGAGI (reference sequence). The V end was cut by 2 bases, the J end by 4 bases, with 9 bases between. The length of the CDR3 is 15 residues. The chain's CDR3 is CASSYPSSYNSPLHF. The DNA for the CDR3 is TGTGCCAGCAGTTACCCCTCCTCTTATAATTCACCCCTCCACTTT.

The chain links TRBV9 to TRBJ1-3; 7 bases are a match to TRBD1. Germline V gene lookup returns CDR1 SGDLS and CDR2 YYNGEE. The CDR3 contains 15 residues. V was clipped by 7 bases and J by 4 bases; unmatched bases: 11. Written as DNA, the CDR3 is TGTGCCAGCGCCTTGGGGTCGGGACAGGGAAACACCATATATTTT. This gives the protein CASALGSGQGNTIYF.

The genes are TRBV7-6 and TRBJ2-3; possible D gene TRBD2, 6 bases. Trimming took off 2 bases at V and 5 bases at J, with 11 bases between the two ends. Germline CDR1 is SGHVS and CDR2 is FNYEAQ. The CDR3 has 14 residues. CDR3 sequence: CASSLRGTLDTQYF. DNA for the CDR3: TGTGCCAGCAGCTTACGGGGGACCTTAGATACGCAGTATTTT.

The chain joins TRBV11-2 to TRBJ1-1; no definite D call. V lost 3 bases and J 2 bases, leaving 7 bases between the germline ends. Germline CDR1 is SGHAT and CDR2 is FQNNGV. There are 13 residues in the CDR3. The CDR3 loop is CASSFGGNTEAFF. DNA of the CDR3: TGTGCCAGCAGCTTCGGAGGAAACACTGAAGCTTTCTTT.

J is TRBJ1-1 and V is TRBV5-1, with TRBD1 identical over 7 bases. Germline trimming cut 3 bases from V and 4 bases from J; bases unmatched to any gene: 6. The CDR3 consists of 14 residues. The V gene's germline CDR1 is SGHRS and CDR2 YFSETQ. The CDR3 loop reads CASSSVAGGTEAFF. For the CDR3, the DNA is TGCGCCAGCAGCTCCGTAGCAGGGGGCACTGAAGCTTTCTTT. Using reference TRBV5-1 and TRBJ1-1 for the parts outside the CDR3, the full variable domain is KAGVTQTPRYLIKTRGQQVTLSCSPISGHRSVSWYQQTPGQGLQFLFEYFSETQRNKGNFPGRFSGRQFSNSRSEMNVSTLELGDSALYLCASSSVAGGTEAFFGQGTRLTVV.

This clone was seen just once. The chain is built from TRBV6-1 and TRBJ1-1; D remains ambiguous. V lost 3 bases and J 4 bases, leaving 12 bases between the germline ends. CDR3 size: 14 residues. Germline V lookup: CDR1 MNHNS, CDR2 SASEGT. CDR3 in amino acids: CASSDDWEGTEAFF. CDR3 in DNA: TGTGCCAGCAGTGACGACTGGGAGGGCACTGAAGCTTTCTTT.

The chain carries TRBV30 and TRBJ1-5; 7 positions agree with TRBD1. The CDR3 consists of 13 residues. After removal of 5 bases from V and 7 bases from J, the junction contained 8 bases not matched to a gene. Germline values: CDR1 GTSNPN, CDR2 SVGIG (reference sequence). The CDR3 region has the DNA TGTGCCTGGGCTCAGGGGGGAAACCAGCCCCAGCATTTT. Its protein product is CAWAQGGNQPQHF.

The rearrangement uses TRBV2 and TRBJ1-4, with a possible D match to TRBD1 (6 bases). Trimming cost V 3 bases and J 8 bases, with 16 bases left between them. Germline V gene lookup returns CDR1 SNHLY and CDR2 FYNNEI. The CDR3 runs to 15 residues. The CDR3 reads CASSEGASLGEKLFF. The CDR3 coding sequence is TGTGCCAGCAGTGAGGGGGCGAGCCTGGGGGAAAAACTGTTTTTT.

The V and J genes are TRBV10-3 and TRBJ2-7; 9 bases are a match to TRBD1. The V gene end was trimmed by 5 bases and the J gene end by 4 bases; junction bases not matched to a gene: 12. This CDR3 is built from 16 residues. The germline V gene encodes CDR1 ENHRY and CDR2 SYGVKD. The CDR3 nucleotides read TGTGCCATCAGTAAAATATCACCGGGACAGGGTTACGAGCAGTACTTC. It yields the protein CAISKISPGQGYEQYF.

The chain uses TRBV10-3 and TRBJ2-5; D is unresolved. In germline, CDR1 is ENHRY, CDR2 SYGVKD. This CDR3 has 12 residues. The germline V and J ends were trimmed by 8 bases and 3 bases, with 10 bases remaining between them. CDR3 nucleotides: TGTGCCATCTCCGCGCTAGAAGAGACCCAGTACTTC. As protein: CAISALEETQYF.

This clone was counted between two and nine times. The CDR3 DNA reads TGTGCCAGCAGCTTAGTAGAAGACAGAGGATACGAGCAGTACTTC. It codes for CASSLVEDRGYEQYF. This chain connects TRBV7-9 to TRBJ2-7, with D maybe TRBD1 (5 bases). V lost 1 base and J 4 bases, leaving 14 bases between the germline ends. This CDR3 has 15 residues. Germline CDR1 SEHNR, CDR2 FQNEAQ (reference sequence).

The chain carries TRBV28 and TRBJ1-2, with TRBD1 as a possible D gene (5 bases). This CDR3 contains 16 residues. Trimming pared 5 bases from V and 2 bases from J, leaving 18 bases between. The germline V gene has CDR1 MDHEN and CDR2 SYDVKM. CDR3 coding DNA: TGTGCCAGCAGTCCCCTCTTAGGGGTGAAAAACTATGGCTACACCTTC. It yields the protein CASSPLLGVKNYGYTF.

This clone has only one observation. The J gene is TRBJ1-1, the V gene TRBV18; 7 bases match TRBD1. V dropped 5 bases and J dropped 11; count of bases not matched to a gene: 5. CDR3 length equals 11 residues. Germline assignment: CDR1 KGHSH and CDR2 LQKENI. The DNA for the CDR3 is TGTGCCAGCTCATCAGACAGGGCTGCTTTCTTT. This codes for CASSSDRAAFF.

The chain is built from TRBV25-1 and TRBJ1-1; TRBD1 is a possible D gene (5 bases). Germline values: CDR1 MGHDK, CDR2 SYGVNS. The CDR3 loop spans 15 amino acids. Deletions cut 3 bases from V and 0 bases from J, with 11 bases between. CDR3 in DNA: TGTGCCAGCAGTGATCCTGCAGGGCTGAACACTGAAGCTTTCTTT. It codes for CASSDPAGLNTEAFF. Full variable domain (missing parts from reference TRBV25-1 and TRBJ1-1): EADIYQTPRYLVIGTGKKITLECSQTMGHDKMYWYQQDPGMELHLIHYSYGVNSTEKGDLSSESTVSRIRTEHFPLTLESARPSHTSQYLCASSDPAGLNTEAFFGQGTRLTVV.

The genes are TRBV19 and TRBJ2-7, with D unclear. Germline V gene lookup returns CDR1 LNHDA and CDR2 SQIVND (reference sequence). Trimming shortened V by 0 bases and J by 2 bases, and 5 bases separated the two germline ends. CDR3 size: 13 residues. Here the CDR3 DNA reads TGTGCCAGTAGTATAGACAGAACCTACGAGCAGTACTTC. Its protein product is CASSIDRTYEQYF. The variable domain in full, completed from reference TRBV19 and TRBJ2-7, reads DGGITQSPKYLFRKEGQNVTLSCEQNLNHDAMYWYRQDPGQGLRLIYYSQIVNDFQKGDIAEGYSVSREKKESFPLTVTSAQKNPTAFYLCASSIDRTYEQYFGPGTRLTVT.

The chain is built from TRBV27 and TRBJ2-5; D is perhaps TRBD1 (5 bases). Trimming cost V 7 bases and J 5 bases, with 11 bases left between them. This CDR3 has 12 residues. CDR1 is MNHEY, CDR2 SMNVEV, per germline (reference sequence). In DNA form, the CDR3 reads TGTGCCAGCATACAACAGGACGAGACCCAGTACTTC. Protein: CASIQQDETQYF.

The V call is TRBV5-1, the J call TRBJ2-3, with TRBD1 identical over 8 bases. V was pared by 2 bases and J by 3 bases, with 5 bases of the junction left unmatched. CDR1 SGHRS and CDR2 YFSETQ come from the germline V gene. The CDR3 runs to 15 residues. The DNA for the CDR3 is TGCGCCAGCAGCTTTACAGGGGGATCTACAGATACGCAGTATTTT. Encoded protein: CASSFTGGSTDTQYF. The full variable domain, with the rest looked up from reference TRBV5-1 and TRBJ2-3, is KAGVTQTPRYLIKTRGQQVTLSCSPISGHRSVSWYQQTPGQGLQFLFEYFSETQRNKGNFPGRFSGRQFSNSRSEMNVSTLELGDSALYLCASSFTGGSTDTQYFGPGTRLTVL.

The rearrangement joins TRBV30 to TRBJ1-4; TRBD1 aligns across 7 bases. The CDR3 sequence is 14 residues long. V was clipped by 5 bases and J by 0 bases; unmatched bases: 3. Germline CDR1 is GTSNPN and CDR2 is SVGIG (reference sequence). The CDR3 here is CAWRGTATNEKLFF. The CDR3 DNA reads as TGTGCCTGGCGGGGGACAGCAACTAATGAAAAACTGTTTTTT.

The rearrangement links TRBV7-9 to TRBJ2-1; TRBD2 aligns across 12 bases. V gave up 5 bases and J gave up 3 bases; unmatched junction bases: 11. Looked up from germline, CDR1 is SEHNR and CDR2 is FQNEAQ (reference sequence). This CDR3 has 18 residues. The CDR3 sequence: CASSPPGLAGSNYNEQFF. CDR3 in DNA: TGTGCCAGCAGCCCCCCGGGACTAGCGGGTTCTAACTACAATGAGCAGTTCTTC.

This rearrangement joins TRBV9 to TRBJ2-3; D call uncertain. Trimming cost V 3 bases and J 3 bases, with 11 bases left between them. CDR3 size: 14 residues. Germline V gives CDR1 SGDLS, CDR2 YYNGEE. In DNA form, the CDR3 reads TGTGCCAGCAGCGGTGCGTTGTGGACAGATACGCAGTATTTT. Protein: CASSGALWTDTQYF.